The 22 T cell receptor beta chains reported below all come from one sample, sequenced in a study of T cells in Graves' hyperthyroidism and ophthalmopathy. TCR beta CDR3 sequences were amplified from RNA transcripts. Carried out on the TCR CDR3, a first-round RT-PCR used the HTBI primer set. TCRdb reprocessed the multiplex PCR reads via MiXCR and lists one record per CDR3 protein. The data show 370,000 or so distinct CDR3 sequences, with approximately 13% seen just once and about 20% held by the top ten. What was sequenced was blood. These receptors originate from a man aged 25-40 years with Graves' hyperthyroidism that later progressed to Graves' ophthalmopathy.

This clonotype was detected only a few times. The gene calls are TRBV5-1 and TRBJ1-2, with D uncertain. The CDR3 consists of 14 residues. CDR1 is SGHRS, CDR2 YFSETQ, per germline. Trimming removed 0 bases from V and 7 bases from J, with 13 bases in between. CDR3 sequence (DNA): TGCGCCAGCAGCTTGGGGCCTTGGGAGCGTGGCTACACCTTC. Translated, it gives CASSLGPWERGYTF.

CDR3 protein: CASSLVDNSYEQYF. CDR3 DNA sequence: TGTGCCAGCAGCTTGGTGGACAATTCCTACGAGCAGTACTTC. V usage is TRBV5-5 and J usage is TRBJ2-7, with a possible D match to TRBD1 (5 bases). V dropped 0 bases and J dropped 1 base, with 8 bases sitting between them. The CDR3 covers 14 residues. Germline lookup yields CDR1 SGHKS and CDR2 YYEKEE (reference sequence).

The table lists this clonotype with a few counts. This rearrangement joins TRBV6-1 to TRBJ1-4; D gene uncertain. Germline values: CDR1 MNHNS, CDR2 SASEGT. V was shortened by 6 bases and J by 0 bases, with 11 bases between the two germline ends. The CDR3 is 15 amino acids. The CDR3 nucleotides are TGTGCCAGCAGCTCCACAGATTCAACTAATGAAAAACTGTTTTTT. Its protein is CASSSTDSTNEKLFF.

This clonotype was picked up many times. The chain is built from TRBV20-1 and TRBJ2-7; 12 positions match TRBD1. Germline V gene data show CDR1 as DFQATT and CDR2 as SNEGSKA (reference sequence). Trimming at V came to 6 bases and at J to 7 bases, leaving 13 bases not matched to a gene. This CDR3 comprises 15 residues. CDR3 sequence: CSAEKGGQGAGEQYF. The CDR3, as DNA: TGCAGTGCCGAAAAGGGGGGACAGGGGGCAGGGGAGCAGTACTTC.

This clonotype was recorded a few times. The chain joins TRBV5-8 to TRBJ1-5; a weak D match, TRBD1 (5 bases). From germline, CDR1 is SGHTS and CDR2 YDEGEE. The CDR3 length is 15 residues. The V end was cut by 3 bases, the J end by 0 bases, with 10 bases between. The CDR3 region is CASSSGTRSNQPQHF. The CDR3, as DNA: TGTGCCAGCAGCTCCGGGACGCGTAGCAATCAGCCCCAGCATTTT. Looking up the rest from reference TRBV5-8 and TRBJ1-5 gives the full variable domain: EAGVTQSPTHLIKTRGQQATLRCSPISGHTSVYWYQQALGLGLQFLLWYDEGEERNRGNFPPRFSGRQFPNYSSELNVNALELEDSALYLCASSSGTRSNQPQHFGDGTRLSIL.

The rearrangement joins TRBV30 to TRBJ2-7, with D maybe TRBD1 (5 bases). V was trimmed by 0 bases and J by 2 bases, leaving 11 bases between them. The CDR3 consists of 14 residues. CDR1 is GTSNPN, CDR2 SVGIG, per germline (reference sequence). The CDR3 DNA reads as TGTGCCTGGAGTGTACCGGCAGGGACCTACGAGCAGTACTTC. Its translation: CAWSVPAGTYEQYF.

The CDR3 sequence: CASSFLLRHKSYNEQFF. CDR3 in DNA: TGTGCCAGCAGCTTCCTCCTTAGACACAAGTCCTACAATGAGCAGTTCTTC. The rearrangement joins TRBV13 to TRBJ2-1; D is unresolved. Per the germline V gene, CDR1 is PRHDT and CDR2 is FYEKMQ (reference sequence). V lost 3 bases and J lost 1, with 16 bases in between. CDR3 length: 17 amino acids.

This clonotype showed up many times. V usage is TRBV28 and J usage is TRBJ2-5; no firm D call. Trimming removed 7 bases at V and 3 bases at J, with 6 bases between. There are 11 residues in the CDR3. Germline values: CDR1 MDHEN, CDR2 SYDVKM. The CDR3 region has the DNA TGTGCCAGCACAAGGGAAGAGACCCAGTACTTC. Translating it yields CASTREETQYF.

Regarding this clonotype: A much larger clone lies a single base off, so this may be a read error. The V and J genes are TRBV12-3 or TRBV12-4 and TRBJ2-7; 7 positions match TRBD1. The V gene end was trimmed by 1 base and the J gene end by 0 bases; junction bases not matched to a gene: 6. CDR3 length equals 16 residues. The chain's CDR3 is CASSLVDRRGSYEQYF. CDR3 DNA sequence: TGTGCCAGCAGTTTAGTGGACAGGAGAGGCTCCTACGAGCAGTACTTC.

Turning to this clonotype: Since a much larger clone is just one base distant, this may be a read error. The J gene is TRBJ2-3, the V gene TRBV7-2, with TRBD1 as a possible D gene (5 bases). CDR1 and CDR2 (germline): SGHTA, FQGNSA. CDR3 size: 13 residues. CDR3 bases: TGTGCCAGCAACTTAAAGGGGACAGATACGCAGTATTTT. Translated, it gives CASNLKGTDTQYF.

This clonotype came up many times. The CDR3: CASSVGVAGNIQYF. CDR3 sequence (DNA): TGTGCCAGCAGCGTGGGTGTCGCGGGAAACATTCAGTACTTC. The chain employs TRBV11-2 and TRBJ2-4; a possible D gene is TRBD2 (5 bases). V was shortened by 5 bases and J by 6 bases, with 14 bases between the two germline ends. Germline assignment: CDR1 SGHAT and CDR2 FQNNGV. This CDR3 has 14 residues.

This clonotype was counted ten times or more. This sequence joins TRBV5-1 and TRBJ1-2; the match to TRBD1 covers 7 bases. Germline values: CDR1 SGHRS, CDR2 YFSETQ. The trim removed 3 bases at V and 0 bases at J, leaving 2 bases unmatched. The CDR3 sequence is 14 residues long. As DNA, the CDR3 is TGCGCCAGCAGCTGGGGACAGCCTAACTATGGCTACACCTTC. Translating it yields CASSWGQPNYGYTF.

This clonotype was detected ten times or more. The chain is built from TRBV30 and TRBJ2-7, with TRBD1 as a possible D gene (6 bases). Germline V lookup: CDR1 GTSNPN, CDR2 SVGIG (reference sequence). The CDR3 extends over 13 amino acids. Trimming cost V 0 bases and J 9 bases, with 15 bases left between them. CDR3 sequence reads: CAWSVRDTRRQYF. DNA for the CDR3: TGTGCCTGGAGTGTCCGGGACACCCGCCGGCAGTACTTC.

This clonotype was detected only a few times. The chain has TRBV10-3 and TRBJ2-1, with TRBD1 matching 8 bases. Germline CDR1 is ENHRY and CDR2 is SYGVKD. Trimming cost V 6 bases and J 5 bases; bases outside gene matches: 3. The CDR3 sequence is 13 residues long. CDR3 in DNA: TGTGCCATCAGAGGGACAGGAAACAATGAGCAGTTCTTC. It codes for CAIRGTGNNEQFF.

In its sample, this clonotype was seen a few times. The rearrangement uses TRBV20-1 and TRBJ2-7; 9 nucleotides agree with TRBD2. Trimming took 1 base from V and 4 from J; bases not matched to a gene: 5. The CDR3 length is 14 residues. In germline, CDR1 is DFQATT, CDR2 SNEGSKA (reference sequence). CDR3 coding DNA: TGCAGTGCTAGAGGACTAGCGGTGGGGTACGAGCAGTACTTC. Its translation is CSARGLAVGYEQYF.

V and J are TRBV7-9 and TRBJ2-1, with TRBD2 matching 10 bases. CDR3 length: 15 amino acids. The V gene end was trimmed by 3 bases and the J gene end by 5 bases; junction bases not matched to a gene: 4. Germline V gene data show CDR1 as SEHNR and CDR2 as FQNEAQ (reference sequence). CDR3 in amino acids: CASSFERGGHNEQFF. Written as DNA, the CDR3 is TGTGCCAGCAGCTTTGAGCGGGGGGGCCACAATGAGCAGTTCTTC.

In this sample, this clonotype turned up a few times. The V gene is TRBV9, the J gene TRBJ2-2, with TRBD2 identical over 8 bases. The CDR3 consists of 15 residues. The germline V gene encodes CDR1 SGDLS and CDR2 YYNGEE. Trimming took 3 bases from V and 4 from J; bases not matched to a gene: 5. The CDR3 DNA sequence: TGTGCCAGCAGCGAGCTAGCGGGCCTCACCGGGGAGCTGTTTTTT. This codes for CASSELAGLTGELFF.

This clonotype was counted only a few times. Here the CDR3 DNA reads TGCGCCAGCAGCTTGGTAGCAGGGGCGAACCACGAGCAGTACTTC. Protein: CASSLVAGANHEQYF. This chain uses TRBV5-1 with TRBJ2-7; TRBD1 might be the D (6 bases). V was cut by 0 bases and J by 5 bases, with 15 bases left in between. Germline CDR1 is SGHRS and CDR2 is YFSETQ. This CDR3 contains 15 residues.

This clonotype was recorded a few times. The chain has TRBV4-1 and TRBJ2-2, with unresolved D. Per germline, CDR1 MGHRA and CDR2 YSYEKL. V lost 2 bases to trimming and J lost 5 bases, with 3 bases between them. This CDR3 has 12 amino acids. CDR3 in amino acids: CASSQFTGELFF. CDR3 nucleotides: TGCGCCAGCAGCCAATTTACCGGGGAGCTGTTTTTT.

V gene TRBV7-8 combines with J gene TRBJ1-4; the match to TRBD1 covers 7 bases. The CDR3 runs to 15 residues. The V gene end was trimmed by 5 bases and the J gene end by 2 bases; junction bases not matched to a gene: 5. Per the germline V gene, CDR1 is SGHVS and CDR2 is FQNEAQ. The CDR3 region is CASSATGTTNEKLFF. The CDR3 nucleotides read TGTGCCAGCAGCGCGACAGGGACCACTAATGAAAAACTGTTTTTT.

In this sample, this clonotype turned up a few times. V usage is TRBV4-1 and J usage is TRBJ1-2; tentatively, D is TRBD1 (6 bases). CDR1 MGHRA and CDR2 YSYEKL come from the germline V gene. This CDR3 contains 15 residues. Trimming took 3 bases from V and 0 from J, leaving 11 bases between them. The CDR3 nucleotides read TGCGCCAGCAGCCACCTACAGGGCGCTAACTATGGCTACACCTTC. Residues: CASSHLQGANYGYTF.

This clonotype was recorded at least ten times. This chain joins TRBV27 and TRBJ1-2, with TRBD1 as a possible D gene (6 bases). Germline V gene data show CDR1 as MNHEY and CDR2 as SMNVEV (reference sequence). The V end lost 5 bases, the J end lost 5 bases, and 18 bases lay between the germline ends. The CDR3 is made up of 15 amino acids. The CDR3 loop is CASSPFLQGSYGYTF. In DNA, the CDR3 is TGTGCCAGCAGTCCCTTCCTACAGGGCTCGTATGGCTACACCTTC.